The present entry profiles one TCR beta chain with its context. Authors' processing steps: Using reference gene primer amplification, nucleated cell counts were estimated. This table comes from immunoSEQ multiplex PCR, and its TCRdb copy is limited to in-frame clones, with some not included. V and J calls and clone size come straight from that table; D and trimming were deduced from the DNA. The table records 150,000 or so clones, about four fifths of them present only once. CDR1 SNHLY and CDR2 FYNNEI come from the germline V gene. The ends lost 7 bases at V and 0 bases at J; junction bases unmatched: 5. The CDR3 has 14 amino acids. The sample is drawn from a study of blood T cell repertoires in COVID-19. Overall study context: COVID-19 samples collected from the United States, Italy and Spain covered acute and convalescent phases. From T cells, B-cell-depleted T cells, or PBMCs came the material, which was cDNA or gDNA.

The chain has TRBV2 and TRBJ1-1, with TRBD1 matching 7 bases. Sequenced input: peripheral blood. This clonotype was obtained from a man in his sixties with active or convalescent COVID-19. As DNA, the CDR3 is TGTGCCAGCATGACCGGGACAGTGAACACTGAAGCTTTCTTT. Its translation: CASMTGTVNTEAFF.